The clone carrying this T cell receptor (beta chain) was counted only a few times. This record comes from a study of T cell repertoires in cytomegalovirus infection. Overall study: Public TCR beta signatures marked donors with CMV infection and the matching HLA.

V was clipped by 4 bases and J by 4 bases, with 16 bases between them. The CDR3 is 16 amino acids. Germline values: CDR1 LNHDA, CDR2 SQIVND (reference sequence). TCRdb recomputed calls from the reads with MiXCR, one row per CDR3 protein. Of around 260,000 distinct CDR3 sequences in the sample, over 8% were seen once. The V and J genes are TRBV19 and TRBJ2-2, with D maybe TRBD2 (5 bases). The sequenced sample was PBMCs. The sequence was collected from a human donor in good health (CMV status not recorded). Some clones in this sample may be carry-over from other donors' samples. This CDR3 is CASSTSDGLLTGELFF. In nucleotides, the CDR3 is TGTGCCAGTAGTACCTCCGACGGACTGCTCACCGGGGAGCTGTTTTTT.